Listed below are T cell receptor beta chains from one sample, sequenced in a study. TCRdb ran MiXCR on the RT-PCR reads and lists one entry per CDR3 protein. The data contain more than 600,000 distinct CDR3 sequences, approximately 15% of them seen just once; the ten biggest clones take up 3% to 4.5%. The sequenced sample consisted of memory CD4+ T cells from blood. All receptors derive from a female donor in good health, serving as a healthy control. Each CDR3 is given without its conserved first and last residue. The order of the fields is V gene, D gene, CDR3 protein. D genes are given only for firm matches.

TRBV7-3	TRBD2	ASSAGTSGGTSEQF
TRBV20-1	TRBD1	SAIRGQGAGELF
TRBV4-3	TRBD1	ASSRLTGGNTGELF
TRBV20-1	-	SARGGDISGNTIY
TRBV20-1	-	SVVQGGHYEQY
TRBV6-1	TRBD1	ASRYPGQGVYGYT
TRBV6-2/TRBV6-3	-	ASSYSSGGFPQPQH
TRBV5-6	TRBD1	ASSNGQGGTEAF
TRBV6-4	-	ASSDSWGTDTQY
TRBV6-5	-	ASSYSYTVGNQPQH
TRBV5-1	-	ASSLDSLETQY
TRBV18	-	ASSPDSTGYEQY
TRBV29-1	TRBD1	SVGGQGLQGYGYT
TRBV20-1	TRBD2	SARDPRLAEQF
TRBV7-2	-	ASSLVWGALNEQF
TRBV20-1	TRBD2	SAIIRGVENIQY
TRBV12-3/TRBV12-4	-	ASRYRSSYNEQF
TRBV20-1	-	SAFEASGEKLF
TRBV6-1	TRBD1	ASKLGQGNSPLH
TRBV29-1	-	SVADQSGVTNEKLF
TRBV7-2	-	ASSLVGEYNEQF
TRBV18	-	ASSPPEHTDTQY
TRBV5-5	TRBD1	ASSRRQGTGTDTQY
TRBV7-2	-	ASSLARNEQF
TRBV7-8	TRBD2	ASSLEGLAGTDTQY
TRBV20-1	TRBD1	SARPLSTGGLYNSPLH
TRBV7-9	TRBD1	ASSVDRVTDTQY
TRBV15	-	ATSRDGGYEQY
TRBV7-2	-	ASSLTREGNSPLH
TRBV20-1	-	SARDAAKGVNEKLF
TRBV10-3	TRBD2	AISESHVGTSGVSGANVLT
TRBV12-3/TRBV12-4	-	ASSPVSGGDTEAF
TRBV7-8	-	ASSLDEGSDTQY
TRBV5-8	TRBD2	ASSLLSTSGSGTGELF
TRBV6-6	TRBD1	ASSYPHTGTAGGYT
TRBV6-5	TRBD1	ASSHRTGLNYGYT
TRBV7-2	-	ASVSGDLYNEQF
TRBV10-3	-	AISDNSYEQY
TRBV19	TRBD1	ASRFWTGDQPQH
TRBV24-1	-	ATSVRLDYSNQPQH
TRBV5-1	TRBD2	ASSLESAGDSEQY
TRBV28	-	ASSHQYNEQF
TRBV7-2	-	ASSPITSTDTQY
TRBV11-2	TRBD2	ASSSLASGSTDTQY
TRBV3-1	-	ASSQDLGTYNEQF
TRBV5-5	TRBD2	ASSFQAGEAGGYEQY
TRBV7-2	-	ASSFFTDLNYGYT
TRBV5-1	-	ASATLQGGTTDTQY
TRBV27	-	ASSPAGPYEQY
TRBV28	TRBD2	ASSLGRGAGLYEQY
TRBV6-2/TRBV6-3	TRBD2	AGNLAGKETQY
TRBV4-2	-	ASRRTMGRAENEKLF
TRBV20-1	-	SAHRDGSSPLH
TRBV10-3	TRBD1	ATELAGGTEAF
TRBV5-6	-	ASSLLLNTEAF
TRBV4-3	-	ASSQDGRSYEQY
TRBV7-9	-	ASSYSAVRNEQY
TRBV20-1	-	SANFAGRATEAF
TRBV27	-	ASRRNWGKETQY